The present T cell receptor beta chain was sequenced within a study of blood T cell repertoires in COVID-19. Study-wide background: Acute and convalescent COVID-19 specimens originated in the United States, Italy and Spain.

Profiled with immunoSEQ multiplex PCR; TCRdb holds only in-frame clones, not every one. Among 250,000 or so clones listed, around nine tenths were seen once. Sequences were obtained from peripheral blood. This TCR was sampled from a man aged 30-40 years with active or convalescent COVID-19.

In DNA, the CDR3 is TGTGCCTGGAGACCTCCGGGACAGGGGATGTACTTC. Translating it yields CAWRPPGQGMYF. This rearrangement joins TRBV30 to TRBJ2-7; 10 bases align to TRBD1. Germline assignment: CDR1 GTSNPN and CDR2 SVGIG (reference sequence). V dropped 3 bases and J dropped 12; count of bases not matched to a gene: 8. The CDR3 has 12 residues.